Each of the 30 T cell receptor beta chains below was sequenced from the same sample in a study of T cell responses to AZD1222 COVID-19 vaccine. TCRdb keeps only in-frame clones here, not all; method: immunoSEQ multiplex PCR. This sample has about 48,000 clones, with just over 85% found just once. Sample: peripheral blood, taken 28 days after the second AZD1222 dose. All receptors come from an adult who received the AZD1222 COVID-19 vaccine.

This chain uses TRBV7-3 with TRBJ2-5; D perhaps matches TRBD2 (6 bases). The germline V and J ends were trimmed by 6 bases and 3 bases, with 17 bases remaining between them. The germline gives CDR1 SGHTA, CDR2 FQGTGA. This CDR3 has 15 amino acids. Written as DNA, the CDR3 is TGTGCCAGCAGTTTCCAGTCTGGAGGGAAAGAGACCCAGTACTTC. It yields the protein CASSFQSGGKETQYF. The full variable domain, its missing parts supplied by reference TRBV7-3 and TRBJ2-5, is GAGVSQTPSNKVTEKGKYVELRCDPISGHTALYWYRQSLGQGPEFLIYFQGTGAADDSGLPNDRFFAVRPEGSVSTLKIQRTERGDSAVYLCASSFQSGGKETQYFGPGTRLLVL.

CDR3 nucleotides: TGTGCCATCAGTGAGTCAAACACCCTAAGCAATCAGCCCCAGCATTTT. The encoded protein is CAISESNTLSNQPQHF. The V and J genes are TRBV10-3 and TRBJ1-5, with unresolved D. Per germline, CDR1 ENHRY and CDR2 SYGVKD. V was cut by 0 bases and J by 1 base, with 10 bases left in between. This CDR3 region has 16 residues.

The V and J genes are TRBV19 and TRBJ1-2; D may be TRBD1 (6 bases). Between the trimmed V and J ends, which lost 4 bases and 2 bases, there was a span of 17 bases. In germline, CDR1 is LNHDA, CDR2 SQIVND (reference sequence). This CDR3 is 16 amino acids long. CDR3 nucleotide sequence: TGTGCCAGTAGTAAGCCCTCAGGACAGTACAACTATGGCTACACCTTC. It yields the protein CASSKPSGQYNYGYTF. Filled out from reference TRBV19 and TRBJ1-2, the complete variable domain reads DGGITQSPKYLFRKEGQNVTLSCEQNLNHDAMYWYRQDPGQGLRLIYYSQIVNDFQKGDIAEGYSVSREKKESFPLTVTSAQKNPTAFYLCASSKPSGQYNYGYTFGSGTRLTVV.

The chain combines TRBV7-8 with TRBJ1-5, with 7 bases fitting TRBD1. V gave up 1 base and J gave up 6 bases; unmatched junction bases: 9. Germline CDR1 reads SGHVS; CDR2 reads FQNEAQ. The CDR3 has 16 residues. In DNA form, the CDR3 reads TGTGCCAGCAGCTTAGGTCAGGGGGTTCAGGGTCAGCCCCAGCATTTT. Amino acids: CASSLGQGVQGQPQHF.

The V and J genes are TRBV11-1 and TRBJ2-5; the match to TRBD1 covers 11 bases. V was clipped by 3 bases and J by 5 bases; unmatched bases: 5. CDR3 length equals 15 residues. Germline assignment: CDR1 SGHAT and CDR2 FQDESV (reference sequence). This chain's CDR3 is CASSFGQGARETQYF. CDR3 nucleotides: TGTGCCAGCAGCTTCGGACAGGGGGCGCGGGAGACCCAGTACTTC. The full variable domain, in which reference TRBV11-1 and TRBJ2-5 provide the parts outside the CDR3, is EAEVAQSPRYKITEKSQAVAFWCDPISGHATLYWYRQILGQGPELLVQFQDESVVDDSQLPKDRFSAERLKGVDSTLKIQPAELGDSAMYLCASSFGQGARETQYFGPGTRLLVL.

The chain recombines TRBV7-6 with TRBJ2-1, with TRBD2 matching over 7 bases. Germline V CDR1 and CDR2: SGHVS, FNYEAQ. The length of the CDR3 is 15 residues. Unmatched junction bases numbered 5, after V lost 2 bases and J lost 4 bases. The CDR3 sequence is CASSLSLAEYNEQFF. The CDR3 DNA reads as TGTGCCAGCAGCTTATCTCTAGCGGAATACAATGAGCAGTTCTTC.

V gene TRBV7-9 combines with J gene TRBJ2-7; 8 bases are a match to TRBD1. The junction had 8 bases not matched to a gene; V was cut back by 5 bases and J by 2 bases. In germline, CDR1 is SEHNR, CDR2 FQNEAQ (reference sequence). The CDR3 runs to 15 residues. The CDR3 DNA reads TGTGCCAGCAGCCCTCCAGGGGGCAACGCCTACGAGCAGTACTTC. This codes for CASSPPGGNAYEQYF. The entire variable domain, with the rest obtained from reference TRBV7-9 and TRBJ2-7, is as follows: DTGVSQNPRHKITKRGQNVTFRCDPISEHNRLYWYRQTLGQGPEFLTYFQNEAQLEKSRLLSDRFSAERPKGSFSTLEIQRTEQGDSAMYLCASSPPGGNAYEQYFGPGTRLTVT.

This clone occurred a few times. The gene calls are TRBV5-1 and TRBJ2-1; TRBD2 aligns across 11 bases. V shed 1 base and J 5 bases; nucleotides not matched to a gene: 5. Germline CDR1 reads SGHRS; CDR2 reads YFSETQ. The CDR3 length is 16 residues. The CDR3 is CASSLRLAGGNNEQFF. The CDR3 nucleotides are TGCGCCAGCAGCTTGAGATTAGCGGGAGGGAACAATGAGCAGTTCTTC.

The chain employs TRBV5-6 and TRBJ1-2; the D is unclear. CDR3 length: 11 amino acids. CDR1 SGHDT and CDR2 YYEEEE come from the germline V gene. V was pared by 0 bases and J by 8 bases, with 5 bases between. The chain's CDR3 is CASSLVEGYTF. For the CDR3, the DNA is TGTGCCAGCAGCTTGGTGGAGGGCTACACCTTC.

The chain couples TRBV4-2 to TRBJ2-5; 9 nucleotides match TRBD2. With V trimmed by 0 bases and J by 2 bases, 4 bases remained unmatched. The CDR3 is made up of 16 amino acids. The germline V gene has CDR1 LGHNA and CDR2 YNFKEQ. This chain's CDR3 is CASSQEGGRDQETQYF. In nucleotides, the CDR3 is TGTGCCAGCAGCCAAGAGGGCGGGAGGGATCAAGAGACCCAGTACTTC.

This rearrangement joins TRBV29-1 to TRBJ2-7, with 7 bases that match TRBD1. Germline lookup yields CDR1 SQVTM and CDR2 ANQGSEA. The CDR3 extends over 14 amino acids. V lost 7 bases, J lost 1 base, and 10 bases stayed unmatched. This CDR3 reads CSARDSRTSYEQYF. The CDR3 bases are TGCAGCGCCCGGGACAGCAGAACGTCCTACGAGCAGTACTTC.

V is TRBV27 and J is TRBJ1-2; the match to TRBD1 covers 9 bases. The CDR3 is 14 residues long. CDR1 and CDR2 (germline): MNHEY, SMNVEV (reference sequence). Trimming cost V 3 bases and J 8 bases; bases outside gene matches: 7. The CDR3 region has the DNA TGTGCCAGCAGTTTCAGACAGGGGGTGGGAGGCTACACCTTC. The encoded protein is CASSFRQGVGGYTF.

The CDR3 region has the DNA TGTGCCACCCGGACCCCGCGAGCCAACTATGGCTACACCTTC. As protein: CATRTPRANYGYTF. The chain has TRBV5-6 and TRBJ1-2; D is undetermined. The CDR3 contains 14 residues. Trimming shortened V by 9 bases and J by 2 bases, and 17 bases separated the two germline ends. Germline V gene data show CDR1 as SGHDT and CDR2 as YYEEEE.

This clone has more than one count but fewer than ten. The J gene is TRBJ2-3, the V gene TRBV28; D might be TRBD2 (5 bases). Trimming shortened V by 10 bases and J by 10 bases, and 18 bases separated the two germline ends. The CDR3 runs to 12 residues. The germline CDR1 and CDR2 sequences are MDHEN and SYDVKM. CDR3 coding DNA: TGTGCCACTACCCCCCCCCGGGGTGCGCAGTATTTT. This gives the protein CATTPPRGAQYF.

The rearrangement joins TRBV7-2 to TRBJ1-1; 11 bases are a match to TRBD1. J gave up 5 bases and V 5 bases, and 4 bases lay outside the gene matches. This CDR3 has 14 residues. Germline V gives CDR1 SGHTA, CDR2 FQGNSA. The DNA for the CDR3 is TGTGCCAGCAGCCGGGACAGGGGGAGGACTGAAGCTTTCTTT. Its protein product is CASSRDRGRTEAFF.

This clone was seen more than once but under ten times. CDR3 coding DNA: TGCGCCAGCAGCTTGGCCGGCGGCCCCACAGATACGCAGTATTTT. Its protein product is CASSLAGGPTDTQYF. This chain joins TRBV5-1 and TRBJ2-3; D not certain. The CDR3 runs to 15 residues. The germline V gene has CDR1 SGHRS and CDR2 YFSETQ. V shed 0 bases and J shed 2 bases, with 10 bases lying between them.

This clone has a single count. The same CDR3 also results from other DNA sequences found in this sample. The CDR3 here is CASSLARGTDTQYF. The DNA for the CDR3 is TGTGCCAGCAGCTTAGCGCGGGGAACAGATACGCAGTATTTT. The rearrangement links TRBV7-2 to TRBJ2-3; TRBD2 is a possible D gene (6 bases). V was pared by 0 bases and J by 3 bases, with 7 bases between. The CDR3 consists of 14 residues. Germline values: CDR1 SGHTA, CDR2 FQGNSA. Complete variable domain (other parts from reference TRBV7-2 and TRBJ2-3): GAGVSQSPSNKVTEKGKDVELRCDPISGHTALYWYRQSLGQGLEFLIYFQGNSAPDKSGLPSDRFSAERTGGSVSTLTIQRTQQEDSAVYLCASSLARGTDTQYFGPGTRLTVL.

The chain joins TRBV6-5 to TRBJ2-2; 9 bases map to TRBD1. Looked up from germline, CDR1 is MNHEY and CDR2 is SVGAGI. V trimming: 8 bases; J trimming: 5 bases; junction bases outside the gene matches: 9. This CDR3 is built from 15 residues. This CDR3 is CASRKGQGFTGELFF. In DNA, the CDR3 is TGTGCCAGCCGAAAGGGACAGGGATTTACCGGGGAGCTGTTTTTT.

The chain's CDR3 is CASGGASYGYTF. CDR3 nucleotide sequence: TGTGCCAGCGGGGGGGCCAGCTATGGCTACACCTTC. The chain links TRBV6-6 to TRBJ1-2; tentative D call: TRBD1 (6 bases). The length of the CDR3 is 12 residues. The V gene lost 8 bases and the J gene lost 4 bases, with 11 bases spanning the gap. The germline V gene has CDR1 MNHNY and CDR2 SVGAGI (reference sequence).

The V and J genes are TRBV30 and TRBJ2-7; 8 bases match TRBD1. Germline-derived CDR1 and CDR2 are GTSNPN and SVGIG (reference sequence). This CDR3 contains 14 residues. Losses at the gene ends were 3 bases for V and 2 bases for J; bases not matched to a gene: 6. This CDR3 is CAWSHRTGTYEQYF. The CDR3 nucleotides read TGTGCCTGGAGCCACCGGACAGGGACCTACGAGCAGTACTTC.

The gene calls are TRBV2 and TRBJ2-7, with D perhaps matching TRBD2 (6 bases). The CDR3 totals 14 residues. Germline V gives CDR1 SNHLY, CDR2 FYNNEI. V shed 8 bases and J shed 0 bases, with 14 bases lying between them. The CDR3 DNA sequence: TGTGCCAGCCGCATGCGGGGAAGCTCCTACGAGCAGTACTTC. This translates into CASRMRGSSYEQYF.

CDR3 DNA sequence: TGTGCCTGGAGTGTACCTGATACGCAGTATTTT. The encoded protein is CAWSVPDTQYF. The chain couples TRBV30 to TRBJ2-3; D is ambiguous. V lost 0 bases to trimming and J lost 6 bases, with 4 bases between them. The germline V gene encodes CDR1 GTSNPN and CDR2 SVGIG (reference sequence). The CDR3 consists of 11 residues.

The J gene is TRBJ2-5, the V gene TRBV28; D is perhaps TRBD2 (5 bases). The V end lost 5 bases, the J end lost 2 bases, and 9 bases lay between the germline ends. CDR1 and CDR2 (germline): MDHEN, SYDVKM. The CDR3 runs 13 residues. In nucleotides, the CDR3 is TGTGCCAGCAGTGGACTCCCACAAGAGACCCAGTACTTC. Translated: CASSGLPQETQYF.

V and J are TRBV11-3 and TRBJ2-1, with D possibly TRBD2 on 5 matching bases. Germline V gene data show CDR1 as SGHNT and CDR2 as YENEEA. The V end lost 4 bases, the J end lost 4 bases, and 14 bases lay between the germline ends. The CDR3 runs to 15 residues. The CDR3 nucleotides read TGTGCCAGCAGCTCGGAGGAAAGGGCGTACAATGAGCAGTTCTTC. It translates to CASSSEERAYNEQFF.

The rearrangement uses TRBV2 and TRBJ2-2, with D uncertain. The CDR3 extends over 14 amino acids. CDR1 SNHLY and CDR2 FYNNEI come from the germline V gene. Trimming shortened V by 1 base and J by 6 bases, and 9 bases separated the two germline ends. The CDR3 DNA is TGTGCCAGCAGTGAAGAACAGTTTCCCGGGGAGCTGTTTTTT. Translation: CASSEEQFPGELFF.

This clone was seen only once. This chain links TRBV29-1 with TRBJ2-6, with 7 bases matching TRBD1. The CDR3 has 18 residues. V was pared by 0 bases and J by 0 bases, with 8 bases of the junction left unmatched. CDR1 and CDR2 (germline): SQVTM, ANQGSEA. The DNA for the CDR3 is TGCAGCGTTGAAGAGAGATGGACAGGAAGCTCTGGGGCCAACGTCCTGACTTTC. This encodes CSVEERWTGSSGANVLTF.

The chain is built from TRBV11-2 and TRBJ2-3; D is perhaps TRBD1 or TRBD2 (6 bases each). CDR3 length: 18 amino acids. CDR1 SGHAT and CDR2 FQNNGV come from the germline V gene. Trimming took 5 bases from V and 5 from J, leaving 26 bases between them. Here the CDR3 reads CASSPRGVRRPGEDTQYF. DNA for the CDR3: TGTGCCAGCAGCCCAAGGGGGGTCAGGCGTCCAGGGGAAGATACGCAGTATTTT.

The chain joins TRBV11-3 to TRBJ1-5; 8 nucleotides agree with TRBD1. J gave up 6 bases and V 5 bases, and 15 bases lay outside the gene matches. Germline V gene data show CDR1 as SGHNT and CDR2 as YENEEA. CDR3 length: 17 amino acids. CDR3 nucleotides: TGTGCCAGCAGCCTCGGTCTGACAGGGGTTGAGATTCAGCCCCAGCATTTT. Its translation: CASSLGLTGVEIQPQHF.

The chain has TRBV19 and TRBJ1-2; D call uncertain. The V gene's germline CDR1 is LNHDA and CDR2 SQIVND (reference sequence). The CDR3 consists of 16 residues. V lost 8 bases and J lost 0, with 19 bases in between. In DNA form, the CDR3 reads TGTGCCAGTTCCAAACGCGGGCCTGATTCTAACTATGGCTACACCTTC. It encodes CASSKRGPDSNYGYTF.

This rearrangement joins TRBV10-1 to TRBJ1-2; D is perhaps TRBD1 (5 bases). V was pared by 10 bases and J by 2 bases, with 11 bases between. Germline values: CDR1 WNHNN, CDR2 SYGVQD (reference sequence). This CDR3 is built from 12 residues. The CDR3 sequence is CANRPGNYGYTF. The CDR3 DNA is TGCGCCAACAGACCAGGGAACTATGGCTACACCTTC.